Reported below is one T cell receptor beta chain. Its matching antigen is unknown. This entry is derived from a study of Ad26.COV2.S vaccination and SARS-CoV-2 variants. Study-level results: Post-vaccination breadth of spike-specific CD8+ and CD4+ T cell responses was reportedly substantial. Total T cell responses, in the TCR breadth and depth analyses, may have been underestimated. Vaccine and placebo recipients had similar non-spike TCR breadth. While placebo recipients had lower spike-specific TCR breadth, vaccine recipients had more.

Data came from immunoSEQ multiplex PCR; TCRdb stores just in-frame clones and leaves some out. There are about 98,000 clones in the sample; 80% occur only once, and 17% lies in the top ten. V lost 3 bases and J 6 bases, leaving 8 bases between the germline ends. CDR3 size: 13 residues. This TCR was recovered from a human donor who had recovered from COVID-19. The V and J genes are TRBV12-3 or TRBV12-4 and TRBJ1-4; D call uncertain. Material: peripheral blood, obtained after recovery from COVID-19. The CDR3 spells CASSFWGDEKLFF. CDR3 nucleotides: TGTGCCAGCAGTTTTTGGGGAGATGAAAAACTGTTTTTT.